The 23 T cell receptor beta chains below come from one sample, sequenced in a study of cytomegalovirus exposure and HLA in healthy donors (dated by TCRdb to 2015 to 2018). The method was the immunoSEQ multiplex PCR assay. The multiplex PCR relied on a mix of 60 forward primers for TCR Vbeta segments and 13 reverse primers for TCR Jbeta segments. The clones in this table, taken by TCRdb from immuneACCESS, are in-frame only. Not every clone is retained; where verified, under half of the shortfall comes from an unresolved V gene, and the cause of the rest is unknown. The sample table holds under 250,000 clones. The ten largest clones capture about 1% of the sample. What was sequenced was PBMCs. The receptors were gathered from a girl aged 2 to 9 in good health and CMV-seropositive.

CDR3 protein: CASSAYSGTGHTGELFF. The CDR3 DNA is TGCGCCAGCAGTGCCTACTCCGGGACAGGGCACACCGGGGAGCTGTTTTTT. This chain links TRBV10-2 with TRBJ2-2; 9 nucleotides match TRBD1. V was pared by 4 bases and J by 3 bases, with 9 bases of the junction left unmatched. The V gene's germline CDR1 is WSHSY and CDR2 SAAADI. The CDR3 totals 17 residues.

The V gene is TRBV2, the J gene TRBJ1-4, with D possibly TRBD1 on 6 matching bases. This CDR3 region has 15 residues. Germline CDR1 SNHLY, CDR2 FYNNEI. Trimming pared 7 bases from V and 2 bases from J, leaving 14 bases between. CDR3: CASTGQGTTNEKLFF. DNA of the CDR3: TGTGCCAGCACTGGCCAGGGGACGACTAATGAAAAACTGTTTTTT.

This chain joins TRBV29-1 and TRBJ2-1; 9 bases are shared with TRBD2. V lost 7 bases to trimming and J lost 8 bases; unmatched junction nucleotides: 9. The CDR3 loop spans 13 amino acids. Germline assignment: CDR1 SQVTM and CDR2 ANQGSEA. As DNA, the CDR3 is TGCAGCGCGAGCGGGAGGATTAGGGATGAGCAGTTCTTC. It translates to CSASGRIRDEQFF.

The rearrangement joins TRBV10-1 to TRBJ2-7, with TRBD1 identical over 10 bases. The germline CDR1 and CDR2 sequences are WNHNN and SYGVQD (reference sequence). With V trimmed by 5 bases and J by 2 bases, 6 bases remained unmatched. This CDR3 spans 15 amino acids. CDR3 amino acids: CASSSGQGGPYEQYF. For the CDR3, the DNA is TGCGCCAGCAGTAGTGGACAGGGGGGTCCCTACGAGCAGTACTTC.

The chain couples TRBV10-2 to TRBJ2-1; 15 nucleotides agree with TRBD2. The germline V gene encodes CDR1 WSHSY and CDR2 SAAADI. CDR3 length: 20 amino acids. J gave up 6 bases and V 5 bases, and 17 bases lay outside the gene matches. The CDR3: CASSRGLAGGLNTRVNEQFF. The CDR3, as DNA: TGCGCCAGCAGTCGAGGACTAGCGGGAGGGCTAAATACCCGAGTCAATGAGCAGTTCTTC.

The chain couples TRBV19 to TRBJ1-1, with a weak D call TRBD1 (6 bases). Germline CDR1 is LNHDA and CDR2 is SQIVND (reference sequence). Between the trimmed V and J ends, which lost 1 base and 11 bases, there was a span of 11 bases. The CDR3 extends over 12 amino acids. Here the CDR3 DNA reads TGTGCCAGTAGTATAGGCAACAGGGAGGCTTTCTTT. It specifies CASSIGNREAFF.

This chain joins TRBV15 and TRBJ2-7, with D uncertain. This CDR3 comprises 16 residues. V was pared by 0 bases and J by 2 bases, with 14 bases between. Germline CDR1 and CDR2: LNHNV and YYDKDF (reference sequence). The CDR3 reads CATSRDPPDITYEQYF. In DNA form, the CDR3 reads TGTGCCACCAGCAGAGATCCACCAGACATAACCTACGAGCAGTACTTC.

The chain carries TRBV29-1 and TRBJ2-2; possibly TRBD1 for D (5 bases). The CDR3 is made up of 18 amino acids. Trimming stripped 0 bases from V and 3 bases from J, with 20 bases between. Germline loops: CDR1 SQVTM, CDR2 ANQGSEA. CDR3 residues: CSVEDRRWGRSDTGELFF. CDR3 sequence (DNA): TGCAGCGTTGAAGATAGGCGGTGGGGCAGGTCGGACACCGGGGAGCTGTTTTTT.

V is TRBV19 and J is TRBJ1-3; the D gene is possibly TRBD1 (5 bases). CDR3 length equals 14 residues. Germline V gene lookup returns CDR1 LNHDA and CDR2 SQIVND (reference sequence). Trimming stripped 7 bases from V and 0 bases from J, with 10 bases between. In DNA form, the CDR3 reads TGTGCCAGTATCCACAGGAGCTCTGGAAACACCATATATTTT. Translated: CASIHRSSGNTIYF.

V gene TRBV30 combines with J gene TRBJ1-5; D uncertain. Trimming removed 7 bases at V and 4 bases at J, with 17 bases between. CDR1 and CDR2 (germline): GTSNPN, SVGIG (reference sequence). This CDR3 comprises 14 residues. The CDR3 sequence: CAYNWGSANQPQHF. CDR3 nucleotide sequence: TGTGCCTACAATTGGGGTAGCGCGAATCAGCCCCAGCATTTT. Supplemented by reference TRBV30 and TRBJ1-5, the full variable domain reads SQTIHQWPATLVQPVGSPLSLECTVEGTSNPNLYWYRQAAGRGLQLLFYSVGIGQISSEVPQNLSASRPQDRQFILSSKKLLLSDSGFYLCAYNWGSANQPQHFGDGTRLSIL.

The V and J genes are TRBV7-8 and TRBJ1-5, with D possibly being TRBD1 (6 bases). V was cut by 5 bases and J by 4 bases, with 24 bases left in between. The CDR3 length is 18 residues. Germline-derived CDR1 and CDR2 are SGHVS and FQNEAQ. The CDR3 is CASSTRQALPLLNQPQHF. The CDR3 DNA reads as TGTGCCAGCAGCACTCGACAGGCCCTCCCGTTATTGAATCAGCCCCAGCATTTT.

The chain joins TRBV19 to TRBJ2-5; D gene unclear. This CDR3 comprises 16 residues. V was trimmed by 3 bases and J by 5 bases, leaving 19 bases between them. Germline-derived CDR1 and CDR2 are LNHDA and SQIVND (reference sequence). The DNA for the CDR3 is TGTGCCAGTAGTATCGTCAACCGAGAGGATTTGGAGACCCAGTACTTC. This gives the protein CASSIVNREDLETQYF.

The chain employs TRBV28 and TRBJ1-3; no definite D call. The germline CDR1 and CDR2 sequences are MDHEN and SYDVKM. The CDR3 covers 12 residues. V was clipped by 6 bases and J by 6 bases, with 9 bases between them. In nucleotides, the CDR3 is TGTGCCAGCAGCACACAACAAAACACCATATATTTT. It specifies CASSTQQNTIYF.

The chain combines TRBV28 with TRBJ2-7, with 16 bases lining up with TRBD2. CDR3 length: 17 amino acids. The junction had 9 bases not matched to a gene; V was cut back by 7 bases and J by 3 bases. Germline assignment: CDR1 MDHEN and CDR2 SYDVKM. The CDR3 nucleotides read TGTGCCAGCATATTAAGGGGACTAGCGGGAGGGCGCTACGAGCAGTACTTC. As protein: CASILRGLAGGRYEQYF. The complete variable domain, with remaining parts taken from reference TRBV28 and TRBJ2-7, reads DVKVTQSSRYLVKRTGEKVFLECVQDMDHENMFWYRQDPGLGLRLIYFSYDVKMKEKGDIPEGYSVSREKKERFSLILESASTNQTSMYLCASILRGLAGGRYEQYFGPGTRLTVT.

V usage is TRBV29-1 and J usage is TRBJ1-4; possibly TRBD1 for D (5 bases). Per the germline V gene, CDR1 is SQVTM and CDR2 is ANQGSEA. The CDR3 covers 14 residues. V was trimmed by 0 bases and J by 5 bases, leaving 10 bases between them. This chain's CDR3 is CSVEDGRGNEKLFF. In nucleotides, the CDR3 is TGCAGCGTTGAAGATGGGAGGGGCAATGAAAAACTGTTTTTT. The full variable domain, in which reference TRBV29-1 and TRBJ1-4 provide the parts outside the CDR3, is SAVISQKPSRDICQRGTSLTIQCQVDSQVTMMFWYRQQPGQSLTLIATANQGSEATYESGFVIDKFPISRPNLTFSTLTVSNMSPEDSSIYLCSVEDGRGNEKLFFGSGTQLSVL.

The J gene is TRBJ2-7, the V gene TRBV5-1, with a possible D match to TRBD1 (5 bases). Germline CDR1 reads SGHRS; CDR2 reads YFSETQ. This CDR3 comprises 13 residues. Trimming pared 1 base from V and 3 bases from J, leaving 8 bases between. This CDR3 reads CASSLPTDYEQYF. CDR3 DNA sequence: TGCGCCAGCAGCTTGCCGACAGACTACGAGCAGTACTTC.

This chain links TRBV14 with TRBJ2-7, with a tentative D call TRBD1 (5 bases). Trimming pared 1 base from V and 2 bases from J, leaving 12 bases between. CDR1 is SGHDN, CDR2 FVKESK, per germline. This CDR3 is 15 amino acids long. CDR3 region: CASSQVGVPPYEQYF. For the CDR3, the DNA is TGTGCCAGCAGCCAAGTAGGGGTGCCCCCCTACGAGCAGTACTTC.

The rearrangement links TRBV28 to TRBJ2-7; 8 bases line up with TRBD1. The CDR3 runs 16 residues. Germline CDR1 and CDR2: MDHEN and SYDVKM. The ends lost 2 bases at V and 6 bases at J; junction bases unmatched: 12. DNA for the CDR3: TGTGCCAGCAGTTTACGGCAGGGGGCAGGCAAGCGCGAGCAGTACTTC. Its translation: CASSLRQGAGKREQYF.

J is TRBJ1-2 and V is TRBV6-5; 8 bases fit TRBD1. There are 13 residues in the CDR3. Germline V gene data show CDR1 as MNHEY and CDR2 as SVGAGI. The V gene end was trimmed by 0 bases and the J gene end by 8 bases; junction bases not matched to a gene: 2. CDR3 amino acids: CASSYSTGAGYTF. In DNA form, the CDR3 reads TGTGCCAGCAGTTACTCGACAGGGGCGGGCTACACCTTC.

The V gene is TRBV6-1, the J gene TRBJ1-2, with D unclear. Germline CDR1 is MNHNS and CDR2 is SASEGT. This CDR3 comprises 15 residues. Between the trimmed V and J ends, which lost 1 base and 4 bases, there was a span of 13 bases. In DNA, the CDR3 is TGTGCCAGCAGTGAAGGGGCGGGTGGGAGCTATGGCTACACCTTC. Its protein is CASSEGAGGSYGYTF.

This chain links TRBV10-2 with TRBJ2-5; 7 nucleotides agree with TRBD1. The assigned J gene may be wrong: the sequence end matches TRBJ2-7 better. The CDR3 loop spans 16 amino acids. Germline V gives CDR1 WSHSY, CDR2 SAAADI. CDR3 sequence reads: CASSEAPWQGDGEQYF. The CDR3 DNA reads TGCGCCAGCAGCGAGGCCCCGTGGCAGGGGGATGGCGAGCAGTACTTC.

V usage is TRBV6-1 and J usage is TRBJ2-7; 9 nucleotides align to TRBD1. The CDR3 contains 14 residues. The junction had 8 bases not matched to a gene; V was cut back by 9 bases and J by 2 bases. Germline lookup yields CDR1 MNHNS and CDR2 SASEGT. CDR3 nucleotide sequence: TGTGCCAGTTCTGGGGGGACAGGGCCCTACGAGCAGTACTTC. Protein product: CASSGGTGPYEQYF.

This chain's CDR3 is CASSFGASSYEQYF. Written as DNA, the CDR3 is TGTGCCAGCAGTTTTGGGGCCAGCTCCTACGAGCAGTACTTC. This chain joins TRBV28 and TRBJ2-7, with D possibly matching TRBD1 (5 bases). Germline lookup yields CDR1 MDHEN and CDR2 SYDVKM. This CDR3 has 14 residues. V lost 3 bases to trimming and J lost 0 bases, with 9 bases between them. Full variable domain (missing parts from reference TRBV28 and TRBJ2-7): DVKVTQSSRYLVKRTGEKVFLECVQDMDHENMFWYRQDPGLGLRLIYFSYDVKMKEKGDIPEGYSVSREKKERFSLILESASTNQTSMYLCASSFGASSYEQYFGPGTRLTVT.